A selection of T cell receptor beta chains follows, all from one sample in a study of a mutant IDH1 vaccine in newly diagnosed glioma. Profiled with immunoSEQ multiplex PCR; TCRdb holds only in-frame clones, not every one. Of about 32,000 clones listed, approximately 82% are singletons. These receptors have no identified antigens. The sequencing here drew on PBMCs, taken from a glioma patient whose treatment included an IDH1 peptide vaccine. These TCRs come from a woman aged 18-30 years with glioma. The CDR3 runs from the conserved cysteine through the conserved F or W. A D gene is named only where the DNA matches it firmly. Not every row has a clone size; where given, it reads once, few, many or a size class.

j_call clone_size cdr3_length v_call d_call cdr3_aa cdr3_nt
TRBJ2-3 NA 16 TRBV7-6 NA CASSPGLGQTTDTQYF TGTGCCAGCAGCCCGGGATTGGGGCAAACCACAGATACGCAGTATTTT
TRBJ2-3 NA 17 TRBV5-1 TRBD1 CASSSLIPQGDADTQYF TGCGCCAGCAGCTCCCTAATCCCACAGGGGGATGCAGATACGCAGTATTTT
TRBJ2-7 NA 12 TRBV11-2 NA CASSSRPYEQYF TGTGCCAGCAGCTCCCGACCCTACGAGCAGTACTTC
TRBJ1-4 NA 12 TRBV29-1 NA CSVELWDEKLFF TGCAGCGTTGAATTATGGGATGAAAAACTGTTTTTT
TRBJ1-2 NA 11 TRBV28 NA CATGRRDGYTF TGTGCCACCGGTCGGCGGGATGGCTACACCTTC
TRBJ1-5 NA 14 TRBV6-1 TRBD1 CASSWTGGNQPQHF TGTGCCAGCAGTTGGACAGGCGGCAATCAGCCCCAGCATTTT
TRBJ1-5 NA 13 TRBV28 NA CASSLGSNQPQHF TGTGCCAGCAGTTTAGGCAGCAATCAGCCCCAGCATTTT
TRBJ2-5 once 17 TRBV9 TRBD2 CASSVGVAGGPSETQYF TGTGCCAGCAGCGTAGGAGTAGCGGGAGGGCCTTCCGAGACCCAGTACTTC
TRBJ1-2 NA 12 TRBV28 NA CASSLVLSGYTF TGTGCCAGCAGTTTAGTACTCTCGGGCTACACCTTC
TRBJ1-2 once 14 TRBV10-3 NA CAISESIWEDGYTF TGTGCCATCAGTGAGAGTATCTGGGAAGACGGCTACACCTTC
TRBJ1-1 NA 15 TRBV5-8 NA CASSLVRGSRTEAFF TGTGCCAGCAGCTTGGTTCGGGGAAGCAGGACTGAAGCTTTCTTT
TRBJ2-7 once 13 TRBV6-1 NA CASEYTGWNEQYF TGTGCCAGCGAGTATACAGGGTGGAACGAGCAGTACTTC
TRBJ1-2 NA 15 TRBV7-2 NA CASSLGVREAYGYTF TGTGCCAGCAGCTTAGGTGTCAGGGAGGCCTATGGCTACACCTTC
TRBJ1-2 NA 14 TRBV11-1 TRBD1 CASSIVGQGASYTF TGTGCCAGCAGCATCGTGGGCCAGGGGGCAAGCTACACCTTC
TRBJ1-1 few 13 TRBV19 TRBD1 CASRPRQGTEAFF TGTGCCAGTAGACCGAGACAGGGCACTGAAGCTTTCTTT
TRBJ2-5 NA 13 TRBV6-5 NA CASSPQGFETQYF TGTGCCAGCAGTCCACAGGGATTTGAGACCCAGTACTTC
TRBJ2-2 NA 14 TRBV6-1 NA CASSEFVRTGELFF TGTGCCAGCAGTGAATTCGTGAGGACCGGGGAGCTGTTTTTT
TRBJ1-5 NA 15 TRBV5-1 NA CASSLGGTSNQPQHF TGCGCCAGCAGCTTGGGCGGAACTAGCAATCAGCCCCAGCATTTT
TRBJ2-7 NA 14 TRBV19 NA CASSMVGSSYEQYF TGTGCCAGTAGTATGGTGGGGTCCTCCTACGAGCAGTACTTC
TRBJ1-6 NA 15 TRBV5-1 NA CASSLEAGINSPLHF TGCGCCAGCAGCTTGGAAGCAGGGATTAATTCACCCCTCCACTTT
TRBJ2-3 NA 16 TRBV7-9 TRBD2 CASSASGTSFTDTQYF TGTGCCAGCAGCGCCTCCGGGACTAGCTTCACAGATACGCAGTATTTT
TRBJ1-5 NA 15 TRBV5-5 TRBD1 CASSPLGTGNQPQHF TGTGCCAGCAGCCCACTCGGGACAGGTAATCAGCCCCAGCATTTT
TRBJ1-5 NA 14 TRBV7-9 NA CASSLWQSDQPQHF TGTGCCAGCAGCTTATGGCAGAGTGATCAGCCCCAGCATTTT
TRBJ1-2 NA 15 TRBV2 NA CASSEAGRLGYGYTF TGTGCCAGCAGTGAAGCGGGCAGGCTTGGGTATGGCTACACCTTC
TRBJ2-5 medium-sized 16 TRBV25-1 NA CASSESEGRHQETQYF TGTGCCAGCAGTGAAAGTGAGGGCAGACACCAAGAGACCCAGTACTTC
TRBJ1-2 NA 12 TRBV6-5 NA CASSASNYGYTF TGTGCCAGCAGTGCTTCTAACTATGGCTACACCTTC
TRBJ1-1 NA 15 TRBV2 NA CASSERHLEWTEAFF TGTGCCAGCAGTGAACGCCATCTGGAGTGGACTGAAGCTTTCTTT
TRBJ1-2 NA 13 TRBV25-1 NA CASSEFGSWGYTF TGTGCCAGCAGTGAGTTTGGGTCTTGGGGCTACACCTTC
TRBJ1-4 NA 15 TRBV19 TRBD1 CASSVSTGAREKLFF TGTGCCAGTAGTGTCTCGACAGGGGCGCGAGAAAAACTGTTTTTT
TRBJ2-5 NA 11 TRBV11-2 NA CASSFIETQYF TGTGCCAGCAGCTTTATAGAGACCCAGTACTTC
TRBJ2-2 NA 18 TRBV11-3 TRBD2 CASSVDGTSGRDTGELFF TGTGCCAGCAGCGTAGACGGGACTAGCGGGAGGGACACCGGGGAGCTGTTTTTT